The present entry profiles one TCR beta chain with its context. Its cognate antigen is unknown. CDR1 and CDR2 from the germline V gene are DFQATT and SNEGSKA (reference sequence). V was shortened by 4 bases and J by 4 bases, with 7 bases between the two germline ends. This CDR3 comprises 11 residues. It was across several immunoSEQ plates that each subset's genomic DNA was evenly split. In the sorted-subset replicate PCRs, approximately 200 ng DNA, 25,000 to 30,000 T cell genomes, was used. Assay: immunoSEQ multiplex PCR; the TCRdb copy retains only in-frame clones and omits some. The sample carries some 1,600,000 clones, 95% to 99% recorded once. This specimen belongs to a study of shared clonotypes between healthy human individuals. Notes on the study in general: Naive CD4 clonotypes overlapped across a few donors at roughly 4.5%. Few donors limited the genetic and exposure-history diversity represented.

This TCR derives from a man younger than 45 in good health. J is TRBJ1-1 and V is TRBV20-1; D not resolved. The specimen sequenced was naive CD4+ T cells sorted from blood. Subset defined: CD45RA+ positively selected. The chain's CDR3 is CSATPVTEAFF. The DNA for the CDR3 is TGCAGTGCTACCCCGGTCACTGAAGCTTTCTTT.